This T cell receptor (beta chain) was captured in a study of regulatory T cells in long-lasting Graves disease. Study information: With positive TSH receptor antibodies and over 5 years of antithyroid drugs, Graves' disease was considered persistent. Whole-study results and caveats: Persistent disease exhibited a predilection for TRBV28, TRBJ1-2 and TRBJ2-5. More public clonotypes were shared by persistent patients (around 2,600) than by new patients (about 1,000). Small numbers of samples may have cut accuracy.

Combining iRepertoire HTBI primers with Arm-PCR of CDR3 regions, the authors built TCR beta libraries. TCRdb independently ran MiXCR on the multiplex PCR reads; one entry per CDR3 protein. The sample lists about 400,000 distinct CDR3 sequences, less than 25% seen once, with around 20% in the top ten. Time point in this sample: persistent/refractory GD, antithyroid drugs over 5 years with positive TRAb. Scientists built the TCR library using RNA that was extracted from PBMCs. On this clonotype: Its target is not known.

V was trimmed by 5 bases and J by 1 base, leaving 17 bases between them. The CDR3 runs 17 residues. The clonotype originates from a female donor with Graves disease. Sequenced material: peripheral blood mononuclear cells (PBMCs), taken when the disease was refractory, from a patient treated with antithyroid drugs. This chain joins TRBV12-3 or TRBV12-4 and TRBJ2-2; D may be TRBD1 (6 bases). The CDR3 loop is CASSRQVVDWNTGELFF. CDR3 DNA: TGTGCCAGCAGTCGACAGGTCGTAGATTGGAACACCGGGGAGCTGTTTTTT.